The 5 T cell receptor beta chains given below trace back to one sample, sequenced in a study of T cells after yellow fever vaccination. Each CDR3 protein gets one entry after TCRdb re-called the 5' RACE reads with MiXCR. Of 300,000 to 400,000 distinct CDR3 sequences in the sample, 8.7% were seen once. Material: PBMCs, obtained on the day of the first yellow fever vaccination. The receptor set was obtained from a man aged 18 to 29 who received the YFV17D yellow fever vaccine.

This clonotype was recorded a few times. CDR3 loop: CASSVAPLLAEQFF. DNA for the CDR3: TGTGCCAGCAGCGTAGCCCCCTTACTAGCGGAGCAGTTCTTC. V gene TRBV9 combines with J gene TRBJ2-1; 7 bases are shared with TRBD2. The CDR3 runs 14 residues. Per the germline V gene, CDR1 is SGDLS and CDR2 is YYNGEE. J lost 10 bases, V lost 0 bases, and 7 bases had no gene match.

This clonotype was found a few times. Here the CDR3 DNA reads TGCGCCAGCAGCTTCGTTGGCGGACTAGCGGGGACAATACTCAACACCGGGGAGCTGTTTTTT. Its protein is CASSFVGGLAGTILNTGELFF. The chain links TRBV5-1 to TRBJ2-2; 12 nucleotides line up with TRBD2. With V trimmed by 2 bases and J by 2 bases, 16 bases remained unmatched. Germline lookup yields CDR1 SGHRS and CDR2 YFSETQ. The CDR3 length is 21 residues.

The gene calls are TRBV20-1 and TRBJ1-2; 10 nucleotides align to TRBD1. The CDR3 is 15 amino acids. The V segment lost 5 bases and the J segment 2 bases; nucleotides outside the gene matches: 8. Germline CDR1 is DFQATT and CDR2 is SNEGSKA (reference sequence). CDR3 in amino acids: CSARTRDRGNYGYTF. DNA for the CDR3: TGCAGTGCTCGCACCCGGGACAGGGGCAACTATGGCTACACCTTC.

This rearrangement joins TRBV12-3 or TRBV12-4 to TRBJ2-1, with 7 bases aligning to TRBD2. V trimming: 5 bases; J trimming: 10 bases; junction bases outside the gene matches: 5. This CDR3 contains 12 residues. The CDR3 DNA sequence: TGTGCCAGCAGTCCTTATAGCGGGGAGCAGTTCTTC. The encoded protein is CASSPYSGEQFF.

This chain uses TRBV6-1 with TRBJ1-3; no clear D. From germline, CDR1 is MNHNS and CDR2 SASEGT. This CDR3 has 15 residues. V dropped 6 bases and J dropped 0 bases, with 12 bases sitting between them. The CDR3 loop reads CASSPSWYSGNTIYF. In nucleotides, the CDR3 is TGTGCCAGCAGCCCCTCTTGGTACTCTGGAAACACCATATATTTT.